These 11 T cell receptor beta chains were all obtained from the same sample, sequenced in a study of blood T cell repertoires in COVID-19. TCRdb keeps only in-frame clones here, not all; method: immunoSEQ multiplex PCR. The sample shows 490,000 or so clones, around 85% of them seen only once. The specimen sequenced was PBMCs or T cells enriched from blood (not recorded which). The receptors originated from a woman in her fifties or sixties who had recovered from COVID-19.

The rearrangement uses TRBV24-1 and TRBJ2-2, with 7 bases identical to TRBD1. V dropped 4 bases and J dropped 4; count of bases not matched to a gene: 2. This CDR3 is built from 14 residues. Germline CDR1 reads KGHDR; CDR2 reads SFDVKD. The CDR3 coding sequence is TGTGCCACCAGTGAGACAGGGTTCACCGGGGAGCTGTTTTTT. It yields the protein CATSETGFTGELFF.

The chain couples TRBV6-6 to TRBJ2-1; TRBD2 is a possible D gene (5 bases). This CDR3 has 11 residues. Per germline, CDR1 MNHNY and CDR2 SVGAGI (reference sequence). The V end was cut by 8 bases, the J end by 10 bases, with 12 bases between. CDR3 loop: CASAGVAEQFF. The CDR3, as DNA: TGTGCCAGCGCCGGTGTAGCGGAGCAGTTCTTC.

The chain combines TRBV6-6 with TRBJ1-3; TRBD1 matches 7 bases. The CDR3 runs 15 residues. J gave up 4 bases and V 2 bases, and 5 bases lay outside the gene matches. Per germline, CDR1 MNHNY and CDR2 SVGAGI (reference sequence). CDR3 sequence: CASSYANRGGNTIYF. In DNA form, the CDR3 reads TGTGCCAGCAGTTACGCTAACAGGGGAGGAAACACCATATATTTT.

This sequence joins TRBV5-1 and TRBJ1-4; the match to TRBD1 covers 7 bases. Germline CDR1 SGHRS, CDR2 YFSETQ. V dropped 4 bases and J dropped 8; count of bases not matched to a gene: 11. The CDR3 is made up of 15 amino acids. Here the CDR3 DNA reads TGCGCCAGCAGCACCCAGGGGGGTGTGGGAGAAAAACTGTTTTTT. Its protein product is CASSTQGGVGEKLFF.

This chain joins TRBV7-9 and TRBJ1-5, with D unresolved. The CDR3 totals 16 residues. V was cut by 1 base and J by 4 bases, with 14 bases left in between. Per the germline V gene, CDR1 is SEHNR and CDR2 is FQNEAQ (reference sequence). CDR3 in DNA: TGTGCCAGCAGCTTAGACGGCTGGCTAGCAAATCAGCCCCAGCATTTT. Translated: CASSLDGWLANQPQHF.

The CDR3 here is CASLRSGGYGYTF. DNA for the CDR3: TGTGCCAGCCTAAGGTCGGGGGGCTATGGCTACACCTTC. V gene TRBV19 combines with J gene TRBJ1-2, with D possibly being TRBD1 (5 bases). The germline V gene has CDR1 LNHDA and CDR2 SQIVND (reference sequence). Trimming stripped 9 bases from V and 4 bases from J, with 15 bases between. The CDR3 contains 13 residues.

The chain employs TRBV2 and TRBJ2-5; 11 bases line up with TRBD1. This CDR3 has 15 amino acids. With V trimmed by 5 bases and J by 3 bases, 5 bases remained unmatched. Germline CDR1 SNHLY, CDR2 FYNNEI. CDR3 in amino acids: CASSWGQGGEETQYF. CDR3 nucleotide sequence: TGTGCCAGCAGTTGGGGACAGGGGGGGGAAGAGACCCAGTACTTC.

The rearrangement uses TRBV29-1 and TRBJ1-2, with 10 bases aligning to TRBD1. The J segment lost 0 bases and the V segment lost 5 bases, leaving 6 bases of the junction unmatched. The CDR3 covers 15 residues. The germline V gene has CDR1 SQVTM and CDR2 ANQGSEA. CDR3: CSVPGQGKTNYGYTF. In nucleotides, the CDR3 is TGCAGCGTTCCGGGACAGGGGAAAACTAACTATGGCTACACCTTC. Complete variable domain (other parts from reference TRBV29-1 and TRBJ1-2): SAVISQKPSRDICQRGTSLTIQCQVDSQVTMMFWYRQQPGQSLTLIATANQGSEATYESGFVIDKFPISRPNLTFSTLTVSNMSPEDSSIYLCSVPGQGKTNYGYTFGSGTRLTVV.

The rearrangement links TRBV19 to TRBJ1-1; 7 nucleotides agree with TRBD1. The CDR3 has 12 residues. Trimming took 10 bases from V and 5 from J; bases not matched to a gene: 7. CDR1 LNHDA and CDR2 SQIVND come from the germline V gene (reference sequence). The CDR3 DNA reads TGTGCCACAAACAGGGGATGGACTGAAGCTTTCTTT. Translated, it gives CATNRGWTEAFF.

The rearrangement uses TRBV12-3 or TRBV12-4 and TRBJ1-1; D not resolved. The CDR3 is 13 amino acids. With 5 bases removed from V and 4 bases from J, the gap between germline ends came to 11 bases. The CDR3 nucleotides are TGTGCCAGCAGTCCCTTTGGGCCCACTGAAGCTTTCTTT. Translating gives CASSPFGPTEAFF.

The chain is built from TRBV7-8 and TRBJ2-1; TRBD2 matches at 15 bases. The CDR3 extends over 18 amino acids. Germline CDR1 SGHVS, CDR2 FQNEAQ. Trimming removed 0 bases from V and 7 bases from J; junction bases left unmatched: 7. This chain's CDR3 is CASSLAGTSGGKGNEQFF. The CDR3 DNA reads as TGTGCCAGCAGCTTAGCGGGGACTAGCGGGGGGAAGGGGAATGAGCAGTTCTTC.